Given below is one T cell receptor (beta chain) in context. Only a few counts were recorded for this clone. The specificity of this receptor is unknown. No much larger clone exists at a distance of one base, and base qualities are not known. Selection of patients required sufficient residual fresh-frozen tumor tissue and over two years of available survival data. An isocitrate dehydrogenase mutation was not carried by any of the glioblastoma patients, although molecular status was otherwise variable. PBMC were collected before vaccination, two weeks after the third vaccination, and at tumor progression if progression occurred. The Qiagen DNeasy Blood extraction Kit was used to extract genomic DNA. CDR1 MGHRA and CDR2 YSYEKL are derived from the germline V gene. The CDR3 holds 13 amino acids from the cysteine to the phenylalanine. Only CDR3 DNA remains: 39 bases, in frame from the first base. The junction carries 19 bases between V and J, which are trimmed by 4 bases and 13 bases respectively.

Using the immunoSEQ assay, TCRB CDR3 regions were amplified from 2 micrograms of genomic DNA, or from all available DNA when less than that was on hand. The multiplex PCR employed 60 forward primers targeting TCR V beta segments and 13 reverse primers targeting J beta segments. To estimate reads per starting template, synthetic control templates were spiked into each sample at limiting dilution. The Illumina HiSeq System generated 87 bp sequencing reads. The authors' pipeline ran thus. PCR and sequencing errors were removed by merging closely related sequences with a nearest neighbor algorithm. TCR overlap was measured as the percentage of unique tumor TCR beta sequences also present in the same patient's peripheral blood. As stored in TCRdb, this immuneACCESS dataset retains in-frame rearrangements with V and J assigned. A fraction of the clones does not appear; measured against another copy, unresolved V genes explain less than half of the discrepancy, and the remainder lacks a known reason. V and J calls and clone size follow that table, whereas D and trimming were derived from the DNA. The sample table records 80,000 to 100,000 clones; over 60% of these occur just once. The ten largest clones add up to roughly 5.7% of the sample.

The sample originates from a study of glioma-infiltrating T cells after dendritic cell vaccination (dated by TCRdb to the mid-2010s). As for the study more broadly: Of the roughly 15 glioblastoma patients in the cohort, all drawn from Phase I and II dendritic cell vaccination trials, 9 were newly diagnosed and 6 had recurrent disease. Patients received three intradermal dendritic cell vaccine injections at biweekly intervals in the arm below the axilla. Survival after dendritic cell vaccination was correlated with TCR sequencing metrics such as TIL content and the overlap between tumor and blood repertoires. In glioblastoma patients vaccinated with dendritic cells, deep sequencing of TCR beta CDR3 regions served to measure tumor-infiltrating lymphocyte content and to compare repertoires between tumor and blood. To make the vaccine, monocyte-derived dendritic cells were cultured for seven days with IL-4 and GM-CSF and then pulsed overnight with autologous tumor lysate. Between the early 2000s and the early 2010s, the patients were given dendritic cell vaccination pulsed with autologous tumor lysate. Broader findings and caveats from the paper: The cohort was small and heterogeneous, and full blood and tumor sets were available for few patients, with initial-recurrent tumor pairs available for even fewer patients. No direct relationship between TCR clonality and survival was found, suggesting that a diverse polyclonal response may matter. The response model built on TCR overlap across three groups was characterized as speculative, with prospective validation still needed. Longer time to progression and overall survival after dendritic cell vaccination were predicted by higher estimated pretreatment TIL content.

The chain links TRBV4-1 with TRBJ1-2, with TRBD1 perhaps the D gene, on 6 matching bases. The TCR was taken from a human donor with glioblastoma. The source was blood, collected before dendritic cell vaccination. The CDR3 loop reads CASSLGGRLPGTF. The DNA is as follows: TGCGCCAGCAGCCTCGGGGGGCGGCTCCCGGGCACCTTC.